A selection of T cell receptor beta chains follows, all from one sample in a study of blood T cell repertoires in COVID-19. Assay: immunoSEQ multiplex PCR; the TCRdb copy retains only in-frame clones and omits some. This repertoire shows about 190,000 clones, about 88% found once; its top ten account for 4.9%. The sequenced sample consisted of peripheral blood. The origin of the receptors is a woman older than 75 with acute or convalescent COVID-19. Each CDR3 is given with its conserved first and last residue. D genes are given only for firm matches. A row's size may be missing; if present it is once, few, many or a size class.

J gene: TRBJ1-2
V gene: TRBV4-1
clone size: once
CDR3 length: 13
D gene: TRBD1
CDR3 DNA: TGCGCCAGCAGCCAGGACAGGGACTATGGCTACACCTTC
CDR3 protein: CASSQDRDYGYTF

J gene: TRBJ1-5
V gene: TRBV7-2
clone size: NA
CDR3 length: 13
D gene: TRBD1
CDR3 DNA: TGTGCCAGCAGCAAGGACAGGCACAGGGCCCAGCATTTT
CDR3 protein: CASSKDRHRAQHF

J gene: TRBJ2-3
V gene: TRBV6-2/TRBV6-3
clone size: NA
CDR3 length: 16
D gene: NA
CDR3 DNA: TGTGCCAGCAGTTACGGGACACCGGGCGGCACAGATACGCAGTATTTT
CDR3 protein: CASSYGTPGGTDTQYF

J gene: TRBJ1-1
V gene: TRBV7-8
clone size: few
CDR3 length: 13
D gene: NA
CDR3 DNA: TGTGCCAGCAGCTTAGTTCGGGACACTGAAGCTTTCTTT
CDR3 protein: CASSLVRDTEAFF

J gene: TRBJ2-3
V gene: TRBV4-3
clone size: NA
CDR3 length: 14
D gene: NA
CDR3 DNA: TGCGCCAGCAGCCAAGATTACGGGGGAGATACGCAGTATTTT
CDR3 protein: CASSQDYGGDTQYF

J gene: TRBJ2-3
V gene: TRBV7-2
clone size: NA
CDR3 length: 16
D gene: TRBD2
CDR3 DNA: TGTGCCAGCAGCTCGACTAGCGGGACAAAAACAGATACGCAGTATTTT
CDR3 protein: CASSSTSGTKTDTQYF

J gene: TRBJ2-7
V gene: TRBV6-2/TRBV6-3
clone size: NA
CDR3 length: 17
D gene: NA
CDR3 DNA: TGTGCCAGCAGCCCACGAGCAGGCGTGAATCGCCTTTACGAGCAGTACTTC
CDR3 protein: CASSPRAGVNRLYEQYF

J gene: TRBJ1-5
V gene: TRBV6-5
clone size: NA
CDR3 length: 13
D gene: NA
CDR3 DNA: TGTGCCAGCAGACAGGGATCCAATCAGCCCCAGCATTTT
CDR3 protein: CASRQGSNQPQHF

J gene: TRBJ1-1
V gene: TRBV19
clone size: NA
CDR3 length: 14
D gene: NA
CDR3 DNA: TGTGCCAGTAGTATTACAGGACTGAACACTGAAGCTTTCTTT
CDR3 protein: CASSITGLNTEAFF

J gene: TRBJ2-1
V gene: TRBV11-2
clone size: NA
CDR3 length: 15
D gene: NA
CDR3 DNA: TGTGCCAGCAGCTTATCGCGCGGGTGGGGAATAGAGCAGTTCTTC
CDR3 protein: CASSLSRGWGIEQFF

J gene: TRBJ1-5
V gene: TRBV6-1
clone size: NA
CDR3 length: 14
D gene: NA
CDR3 DNA: TGTGCCAGCAGTGAGGCGGGAGGGTATCAGCCCCAGCATTTT
CDR3 protein: CASSEAGGYQPQHF

J gene: TRBJ1-5
V gene: TRBV18
clone size: NA
CDR3 length: 15
D gene: TRBD1
CDR3 DNA: TGTGCCAGCTCACGCGGACAGGGCTACAATCAGCCCCAGCATTTT
CDR3 protein: CASSRGQGYNQPQHF

J gene: TRBJ1-5
V gene: TRBV6-5
clone size: NA
CDR3 length: 15
D gene: TRBD1
CDR3 DNA: TGTGCCAGCAGACGGACAGGGGGGAGTAATCAGCCCCAGCATTTT
CDR3 protein: CASRRTGGSNQPQHF

J gene: TRBJ2-3
V gene: TRBV18
clone size: NA
CDR3 length: 15
D gene: NA
CDR3 DNA: TGTGCCAGCTCACTAATTAGACAGGGCACAGATACGCAGTATTTT
CDR3 protein: CASSLIRQGTDTQYF

J gene: TRBJ1-1
V gene: TRBV10-2
clone size: NA
CDR3 length: 13
D gene: NA
CDR3 DNA: TGCGCCAGCAGTGAAAGAATGCGGTACCGAGCTTTCTTT
CDR3 protein: CASSERMRYRAFF

J gene: TRBJ1-2
V gene: TRBV28
clone size: NA
CDR3 length: 13
D gene: NA
CDR3 DNA: TGTGCCAGCAGTTTAGGGACTGACTATGGCTACACCTTC
CDR3 protein: CASSLGTDYGYTF

J gene: TRBJ1-6
V gene: TRBV9
clone size: NA
CDR3 length: 14
D gene: NA
CDR3 DNA: TGTGCCAGCAGCGTCGCCGCCGGGGGATCACCCCTCCACTTT
CDR3 protein: CASSVAAGGSPLHF

J gene: TRBJ2-3
V gene: TRBV7-3
clone size: NA
CDR3 length: 16
D gene: TRBD1
CDR3 DNA: TGTGCCAGCAGCTTTGGGGAACAGGGGAACACAGATACGCAGTATTTT
CDR3 protein: CASSFGEQGNTDTQYF

J gene: TRBJ2-3
V gene: TRBV5-1
clone size: NA
CDR3 length: 14
D gene: TRBD2
CDR3 DNA: TGCGCCAGCCTTCCCGGGACTAGCGCAGATACGCAGTATTTT
CDR3 protein: CASLPGTSADTQYF

J gene: TRBJ2-1
V gene: TRBV7-3
clone size: NA
CDR3 length: 14
D gene: TRBD1
CDR3 DNA: TGTGCCAGCAGCCCAAACGGACAGGGGGATGAGCAGTTCTTC
CDR3 protein: CASSPNGQGDEQFF

J gene: TRBJ2-7
V gene: TRBV20-1
clone size: NA
CDR3 length: 11
D gene: NA
CDR3 DNA: TGCAGTGCTAGACGCAGGGACGAGCAGTACTTC
CDR3 protein: CSARRRDEQYF

J gene: TRBJ2-7
V gene: TRBV28
clone size: NA
CDR3 length: 17
D gene: TRBD2
CDR3 DNA: TGTGCCAGCAGTTTATCCCGACTAGCCAAAATTTCCTACGAGCAGTACTTC
CDR3 protein: CASSLSRLAKISYEQYF

J gene: TRBJ1-2
V gene: TRBV4-3
clone size: once
CDR3 length: 14
D gene: NA
CDR3 DNA: TGCGCCAGCAGCCAATCTTCAGGGTTAGGAGGCTACACCTTC
CDR3 protein: CASSQSSGLGGYTF

J gene: TRBJ2-7
V gene: TRBV5-1
clone size: NA
CDR3 length: 12
D gene: NA
CDR3 DNA: TGCGCCAGCAGCTTGGACATCTACGAGCAGTACTTC
CDR3 protein: CASSLDIYEQYF

J gene: TRBJ2-7
V gene: TRBV4-3
clone size: NA
CDR3 length: 15
D gene: TRBD1
CDR3 DNA: TGCGCCAGCAGCCAAGATAGGACAGGGGTCGACGAGCAGTACTTC
CDR3 protein: CASSQDRTGVDEQYF

J gene: TRBJ1-3
V gene: TRBV5-1
clone size: NA
CDR3 length: 15
D gene: TRBD1
CDR3 DNA: TGCGCCAGCAGCTTTACGACAGGGCAGGGAAACACCATATATTTT
CDR3 protein: CASSFTTGQGNTIYF

J gene: TRBJ2-6
V gene: TRBV30
clone size: NA
CDR3 length: 16
D gene: NA
CDR3 DNA: TGTGCCTGGAGCCCCCTTGTGACAGCCGGGGCCAACGTCCTGACTTTC
CDR3 protein: CAWSPLVTAGANVLTF

J gene: TRBJ1-1
V gene: TRBV27
clone size: NA
CDR3 length: 15
D gene: TRBD1
CDR3 DNA: TGTGCCAGCAGTGCCCGGACAGGGGGGAACACTGAAGCTTTCTTT
CDR3 protein: CASSARTGGNTEAFF